A selection of T cell receptor beta chains follows, all from one sample in a study of shared clonotypes between healthy human individuals. TCRdb's copy holds only in-frame clones and misses some; the assay was immunoSEQ multiplex PCR. The sample lists millions of clones; roughly 93% were seen once. Material for sequencing was naive CD4+ T cells from PBMCs. These receptor sequences come from a man aged 18 to 29 in good health. Some clones in this sample may be carry-over from other donors' samples. Each CDR3 is given without its conserved first and last residue. Fields, in order: V gene, clone size, CDR3 protein. Part of the rows lack a size; the others show once, few, many or a class for expanded clones.

v_call: TRBV6-5
clone_size: NA
cdr3_aa: ASSYPGASGTYEQY

v_call: TRBV5-1
clone_size: NA
cdr3_aa: ASSPDWNGELF

v_call: TRBV12-5
clone_size: NA
cdr3_aa: ASGPVGRGEQF

v_call: TRBV19
clone_size: NA
cdr3_aa: ASTFLAGGDTGELF

v_call: TRBV27
clone_size: once
cdr3_aa: ASSPMLVGTGTKNIQY

v_call: TRBV6-5
clone_size: NA
cdr3_aa: ASSYSRTGGQHGYT

v_call: TRBV7-8
clone_size: NA
cdr3_aa: ASSLAGWGSYEQY

v_call: TRBV5-1
clone_size: NA
cdr3_aa: ASSLPGQGEQY

v_call: TRBV9
clone_size: NA
cdr3_aa: ASSMGGGSSGNTIY

v_call: TRBV2
clone_size: NA
cdr3_aa: ASSVGAGGINIQY

v_call: TRBV7-9
clone_size: NA
cdr3_aa: ASSLGGDANYGYT

v_call: TRBV7-2
clone_size: NA
cdr3_aa: ASSFLDGELF

v_call: TRBV2
clone_size: NA
cdr3_aa: ASEDRYGYT

v_call: TRBV29-1
clone_size: once
cdr3_aa: SVATGELAQY

v_call: TRBV4-2
clone_size: NA
cdr3_aa: ASSQPATNEKLF

v_call: TRBV6-5
clone_size: NA
cdr3_aa: ASRSGGATENEQF

v_call: TRBV30
clone_size: NA
cdr3_aa: AWSVINEKLF

v_call: TRBV5-1
clone_size: NA
cdr3_aa: ASSLVVGSDTQY

v_call: TRBV28
clone_size: NA
cdr3_aa: ASSLTRGGLTEAF

v_call: TRBV10-3
clone_size: NA
cdr3_aa: AIRKTAEEF

v_call: TRBV28
clone_size: NA
cdr3_aa: ASSQAASVLVTEAF

v_call: TRBV7-6
clone_size: once
cdr3_aa: ASSLAPRLSGANVLT

v_call: TRBV11-2
clone_size: NA
cdr3_aa: ASSLGSGNLLGETQY

v_call: TRBV7-2
clone_size: NA
cdr3_aa: ASSLSRGLYEQY

v_call: TRBV29-1
clone_size: NA
cdr3_aa: SVEDFMINTEAF

v_call: TRBV5-4
clone_size: NA
cdr3_aa: ASSLGTRTGYGYT

v_call: TRBV28
clone_size: NA
cdr3_aa: ASRDRGQSTDTQY

v_call: TRBV28
clone_size: NA
cdr3_aa: ASSSTGTGGPYEQY

v_call: TRBV15
clone_size: once
cdr3_aa: ATSRMNGADTQY

v_call: TRBV29-1
clone_size: NA
cdr3_aa: SVEKGVETQY

v_call: TRBV5-4
clone_size: NA
cdr3_aa: ASSFFPGRAYNEQF

v_call: TRBV29-1
clone_size: once
cdr3_aa: SVDLEQF

v_call: TRBV27
clone_size: NA
cdr3_aa: ASSLQNSGSVADTQY

v_call: TRBV5-1
clone_size: NA
cdr3_aa: ASSLDVQGGTQY

v_call: TRBV5-1
clone_size: NA
cdr3_aa: ASSPGLAGVTGELF

v_call: TRBV7-2
clone_size: once
cdr3_aa: ASSLTSWRLDLNNEQF

v_call: TRBV9
clone_size: NA
cdr3_aa: ASSVASRTDEQF

v_call: TRBV10-1
clone_size: NA
cdr3_aa: ASSTDRGQTGELF

v_call: TRBV5-1
clone_size: NA
cdr3_aa: ASSLEWGNHEQY

v_call: TRBV9
clone_size: NA
cdr3_aa: ASSVGSGEETQY

v_call: TRBV4-1
clone_size: NA
cdr3_aa: ASSQDGMGSQPQH

v_call: TRBV5-5
clone_size: NA
cdr3_aa: ASSQQTGGTETQY

v_call: TRBV27
clone_size: NA
cdr3_aa: ASAAAGSNQPQH